The 24 T cell receptor beta chains in this list originate from one sample, sequenced in a study of cytomegalovirus exposure and HLA in healthy donors (TCRdb year 2017). Libraries came from the immunoSEQ multiplex PCR assay. TCRdb obtained this table from immuneACCESS and retained in-frame rearrangements with V and J assigned. These tables miss some clones; where compared with another copy, unresolved V genes account for less than half of the shortfall, and the remainder is unexplained. The sample table lists 250,000 to 400,000 clones, approximately 88% of them with a count of one. Jointly, the top ten make up roughly 0.96% of the sample. The sample consisted of PBMCs. The receptor source for this set is a man in his thirties or forties in good health and CMV-seronegative.

This sequence joins TRBV14 and TRBJ1-3; D may be TRBD1 (6 bases). Germline-derived CDR1 and CDR2 are SGHDN and FVKESK. The CDR3 consists of 14 residues. Deletions cut 3 bases from V and 1 base from J, with 7 bases between. CDR3 coding DNA: TGTGCCAGCAGCCACAGGGGTTCTGGAAACACCATATATTTT. Translated, it gives CASSHRGSGNTIYF.

J is TRBJ1-6 and V is TRBV6-5; 9 positions agree with TRBD1. The germline V gene has CDR1 MNHEY and CDR2 SVGAGI. The CDR3 is 14 amino acids. Trimming at V came to 5 bases and at J to 9 bases, leaving 5 bases not matched to a gene. CDR3 DNA: TGTGCCAGCAGTCGTCAACAGGGGGCTTCACCCCTCCACTTT. Translated: CASSRQQGASPLHF.

This chain connects TRBV2 to TRBJ2-3; D gene unclear. CDR3 length: 15 amino acids. Germline lookup yields CDR1 SNHLY and CDR2 FYNNEI. With 6 bases removed from V and 2 bases from J, the gap between germline ends came to 15 bases. The CDR3 sequence is CASRREAASTDTQYF. As DNA, the CDR3 is TGTGCCAGCAGGAGAGAGGCAGCTTCCACAGATACGCAGTATTTT.

This clone was detected only once. The chain has TRBV6-1 and TRBJ1-5; 7 bases are shared with TRBD1. V gave up 2 bases and J gave up 0 bases; unmatched junction bases: 4. The CDR3 is 16 amino acids. CDR1 MNHNS and CDR2 SASEGT come from the germline V gene. The CDR3 is CASSELRGPSNQPQHF. In nucleotides, the CDR3 is TGTGCCAGCAGTGAATTAAGGGGGCCTAGCAATCAGCCCCAGCATTTT.

The rearrangement uses TRBV5-4 and TRBJ2-7, with 9 bases identical to TRBD1. V was clipped by 1 base and J by 3 bases; unmatched bases: 11. Germline V lookup: CDR1 SGHNT, CDR2 YYREEE (reference sequence). This CDR3 is built from 17 residues. Here the CDR3 reads CASSLPGGQGNIYEQYF. As DNA, the CDR3 is TGTGCCAGCAGCTTGCCTGGTGGACAGGGGAATATCTACGAGCAGTACTTC.

This clone was found once. This chain links TRBV18 with TRBJ2-1, with D hard to call. V lost 5 bases to trimming and J lost 0 bases, with 11 bases between them. Germline values: CDR1 KGHSH, CDR2 LQKENI. The CDR3 has 15 residues. The CDR3: CASSAEQSSYNEQFF. Written as DNA, the CDR3 is TGTGCCAGCTCAGCCGAACAGAGCTCCTACAATGAGCAGTTCTTC.

The V gene is TRBV6-6, the J gene TRBJ1-1; D gene ambiguous. Germline lookup yields CDR1 MNHNY and CDR2 SVGAGI (reference sequence). The CDR3 is 13 amino acids. V was clipped by 3 bases and J by 3 bases, with 8 bases between them. CDR3 amino acids: CASSYVSHTEAFF. The DNA of the CDR3 is TGTGCCAGCAGTTATGTCTCCCACACTGAAGCTTTCTTT.

The rearrangement joins TRBV6-4 to TRBJ2-1; 7 bases fit TRBD1. The CDR3 runs 15 residues. Germline V gene lookup returns CDR1 MRHNA and CDR2 SNTAGT. Losses at the gene ends were 3 bases for V and 0 bases for J; bases not matched to a gene: 2. CDR3 in DNA: TGTGCCAGCAGTGAGGGGGACAGCTCCTACAATGAGCAGTTCTTC. Protein sequence: CASSEGDSSYNEQFF.

J is TRBJ1-3 and V is TRBV4-1, with D tentatively TRBD1 (5 bases). Per germline, CDR1 MGHRA and CDR2 YSYEKL. V shed 0 bases and J shed 3 bases, with 9 bases lying between them. This CDR3 spans 15 amino acids. DNA for the CDR3: TGCGCCAGCAGCCAAGAGGGCAGGGATGGAAACACCATATATTTT. Translating it yields CASSQEGRDGNTIYF.

The gene calls are TRBV6-6 and TRBJ1-1; 10 bases match TRBD1. Trimming at V came to 6 bases and at J to 5 bases, leaving 9 bases not matched to a gene. This CDR3 has 15 amino acids. Germline values: CDR1 MNHNY, CDR2 SVGAGI (reference sequence). CDR3 in amino acids: CASSGHRDRGTEAFF. CDR3 coding DNA: TGTGCCAGCAGCGGGCACCGGGACAGGGGTACTGAAGCTTTCTTT.

The V call is TRBV30, the J call TRBJ2-5, with a weak D call TRBD1 (7 bases). The CDR3 has 15 amino acids. Germline CDR1 GTSNPN, CDR2 SVGIG (reference sequence). Trimming cost V 0 bases and J 4 bases, with 15 bases left between them. As DNA, the CDR3 is TGTGCCTGGAGTGTCCGGGCAGGGGGGAGAGAGACCCAGTACTTC. This gives the protein CAWSVRAGGRETQYF.

This sequence joins TRBV5-1 and TRBJ2-1; possibly TRBD1 for D (6 bases). Germline assignment: CDR1 SGHRS and CDR2 YFSETQ. This CDR3 is 13 amino acids long. Trimming removed 4 bases at V and 10 bases at J, with 15 bases between. The CDR3 loop reads CASSLLGQREQFF. In nucleotides, the CDR3 is TGCGCCAGCAGCCTTCTTGGACAGCGGGAGCAGTTCTTC.

V is TRBV5-1 and J is TRBJ2-7; TRBD1 matches at 9 bases. Germline trimming cut 5 bases from V and 6 bases from J; bases unmatched to any gene: 12. This CDR3 has 15 amino acids. Germline-derived CDR1 and CDR2 are SGHRS and YFSETQ. CDR3 sequence reads: CASRFGTGRFGEQYF. The CDR3 region has the DNA TGCGCCAGCAGGTTCGGGACAGGGCGCTTTGGCGAGCAGTACTTC.

The gene calls are TRBV29-1 and TRBJ2-7, with 10 bases identical to TRBD1. Per the germline V gene, CDR1 is SQVTM and CDR2 is ANQGSEA. After removal of 2 bases from V and 6 bases from J, the junction contained 13 bases not matched to a gene. The CDR3 is 16 amino acids. The CDR3 sequence is CSVEPFPGQGPSEQYF. DNA of the CDR3: TGCAGCGTTGAACCTTTTCCGGGACAGGGGCCCTCCGAGCAGTACTTC.

The V and J genes are TRBV5-5 and TRBJ1-4, with D hard to call. The ends were cut back, 4 bases at V and 4 bases at J, with 11 bases in the middle. This CDR3 contains 14 residues. Germline V gene data show CDR1 as SGHKS and CDR2 as YYEKEE (reference sequence). CDR3 bases: TGTGCCAGCAGCCAACGGGGTGGTAATGAAAAACTGTTTTTT. Translating gives CASSQRGGNEKLFF.

The rearrangement joins TRBV9 to TRBJ1-1, with D maybe TRBD1 (5 bases). V was clipped by 7 bases and J by 4 bases, with 14 bases between them. The CDR3 has 13 residues. Germline CDR1 reads SGDLS; CDR2 reads YYNGEE. CDR3 bases: TGTGCCAGCTCTCGGGACTGGGGCACTGAAGCTTTCTTT. The encoded protein is CASSRDWGTEAFF. The full variable domain, with the rest looked up from reference TRBV9 and TRBJ1-1, is DSGVTQTPKHLITATGQRVTLRCSPRSGDLSVYWYQQSLDQGLQFLIQYYNGEERAKGNILERFSAQQFPDLHSELNLSSLELGDSALYFCASSRDWGTEAFFGQGTRLTVV.

The V and J genes are TRBV4-1 and TRBJ2-1; 8 nucleotides align to TRBD2. With V trimmed by 0 bases and J by 1 base, 2 bases remained unmatched. This CDR3 is 16 amino acids long. Germline CDR1 and CDR2: MGHRA and YSYEKL. The CDR3 sequence: CASSQDASGSYNEQFF. CDR3 in DNA: TGCGCCAGCAGCCAAGATGCTAGCGGGTCCTACAATGAGCAGTTCTTC.

The chain joins TRBV2 to TRBJ1-1; 8 positions agree with TRBD1. Looked up from germline, CDR1 is SNHLY and CDR2 is FYNNEI. V lost 7 bases to trimming and J lost 5 bases; unmatched junction nucleotides: 12. The CDR3 consists of 15 residues. The CDR3 loop reads CASTPDREGATEAFF. The CDR3 coding sequence is TGTGCCAGCACCCCGGACAGGGAGGGTGCGACTGAAGCTTTCTTT.

This chain uses TRBV9 with TRBJ1-5; 7 bases fit TRBD1. Germline lookup yields CDR1 SGDLS and CDR2 YYNGEE. This CDR3 contains 15 residues. After removal of 0 bases from V and 4 bases from J, the junction contained 4 bases not matched to a gene. The CDR3 region is CASSVAGQKNQPQHF. The CDR3 DNA follows: TGTGCCAGCAGCGTAGCGGGACAGAAGAATCAGCCCCAGCATTTT.

This chain uses TRBV15 with TRBJ1-2; 7 bases line up with TRBD1. The CDR3 is 15 residues long. Germline CDR1 LNHNV, CDR2 YYDKDF (reference sequence). Trimming at V came to 5 bases and at J to 3 bases, leaving 9 bases not matched to a gene. Here the CDR3 reads CATSSKGAGDYGYTF. Written as DNA, the CDR3 is TGTGCCACCAGCTCGAAGGGGGCAGGAGACTATGGCTACACCTTC.

The sample holds one count of this clone. The chain uses TRBV10-1 and TRBJ2-1; 7 bases map to TRBD1. V was clipped by 3 bases and J by 11 bases; unmatched bases: 13. Germline V gives CDR1 WNHNN, CDR2 SYGVQD (reference sequence). CDR3 length: 15 amino acids. Written as DNA, the CDR3 is TGCGCCAGCAGTGACCCAGGGGGTCCAAAGGGGAAGCAGTTCTTC. Translation: CASSDPGGPKGKQFF.

The chain couples TRBV27 to TRBJ1-2; D perhaps matches TRBD1 (5 bases). This CDR3 comprises 15 residues. Deletions cut 1 base from V and 2 bases from J, with 11 bases between. CDR1 MNHEY and CDR2 SMNVEV come from the germline V gene (reference sequence). This CDR3 reads CASSLLRGSNYGYTF. The CDR3 DNA reads TGTGCCAGCAGTTTATTGCGGGGCTCGAACTATGGCTACACCTTC.

This clone turned up a few times. J is TRBJ1-1 and V is TRBV7-9, with TRBD1 identical over 7 bases. The CDR3 loop spans 14 amino acids. CDR1 and CDR2 (germline): SEHNR, FQNEAQ (reference sequence). V trimming: 5 bases; J trimming: 1 base; junction bases outside the gene matches: 4. CDR3 DNA sequence: TGTGCCAGCAGCCTCGGACAGGAGAACACTGAAGCTTTCTTT. Translation: CASSLGQENTEAFF.

The chain combines TRBV6-5 with TRBJ1-2; D is ambiguous. The ends were cut back, 6 bases at V and 4 bases at J, with 12 bases in the middle. The CDR3 is 13 amino acids. CDR1 MNHEY and CDR2 SVGAGI come from the germline V gene. CDR3 region: CASSRTDTYGYTF. In DNA form, the CDR3 reads TGTGCCAGCAGCAGAACAGACACCTATGGCTACACCTTC.